These 20 T cell receptor beta chains share one sample of origin, sequenced in a study of shared clonotypes between healthy human individuals. Using immunoSEQ multiplex PCR, the repertoire was profiled, and TCRdb retains in-frame clones only, with some absent. The data show more than 2 million clones, 85% to 95% seen once. Sequencing input: naive CD4+ T cells sorted from blood. Described subset: CD45RA+ positively selected. Source of these receptors: a young man in good health.

This sequence joins TRBV10-2 and TRBJ2-3; D might be TRBD2 (6 bases). The CDR3 totals 15 residues. CDR1 and CDR2 (germline): WSHSY, SAAADI. V was clipped by 2 bases and J by 0 bases, with 9 bases between them. DNA of the CDR3: TGCGCCAGCAGTGAGAACGGGGGAAGCACAGATACGCAGTATTTT. Protein: CASSENGGSTDTQYF.

The chain uses TRBV25-1 and TRBJ2-7; D is unresolved. Germline V CDR1 and CDR2: MGHDK, SYGVNS. The CDR3 is 14 amino acids. V shed 3 bases and J shed 4 bases, with 13 bases lying between them. This CDR3 is CASSESGSRYEQYF. The CDR3 coding sequence is TGTGCCAGCAGTGAGTCCGGGTCCCGGTACGAGCAGTACTTC.

In its sample, this clone was seen once. The CDR3 bases are TGTGCCAACCCGGACAGCGCCCCTCAATGGGAAGGCTACACCTTC. Translation: CANPDSAPQWEGYTF. The V gene is TRBV21-1, the J gene TRBJ1-2; TRBD1, as called in the table, went unchecked against the DNA. TRBV21-1 is assigned pseudogene status. This CDR3 region has 15 residues.

This rearrangement joins TRBV2 to TRBJ2-1, with 13 positions matching TRBD2. From germline, CDR1 is SNHLY and CDR2 FYNNEI. The CDR3 has 16 amino acids. The V and J ends lost 6 bases and 8 bases, in that order; junction bases with no gene match: 10. The CDR3 sequence: CASSKLAGGPADEQFF. In DNA, the CDR3 is TGTGCCAGCAGCAAACTAGCGGGAGGGCCTGCGGATGAGCAGTTCTTC.

The chain uses TRBV6-5 and TRBJ2-2; D remains unclear. The CDR3 length is 12 residues. Deletions cut 6 bases from V and 3 bases from J, with 5 bases between. Looked up from germline, CDR1 is MNHEY and CDR2 is SVGAGI. Here the CDR3 reads CASRSDTGELFF. The CDR3 nucleotides read TGTGCCAGCAGATCGGACACCGGGGAGCTGTTTTTT.

This clone was seen just once. The rearrangement uses TRBV7-3 and TRBJ1-6; 8 bases align to TRBD1. Germline V gene data show CDR1 as SGHTA and CDR2 as FQGTGA. J was trimmed by 8 bases and V by 1 base; bases with no gene match: 1. The CDR3 runs to 14 residues. CDR3 in amino acids: CASSLRQGYSPLHF. The CDR3 DNA is TGTGCCAGCAGCTTAAGACAGGGGTATTCACCCCTCCACTTT.

CDR3 sequence reads: CASSLDQGHGNTIYF. The CDR3, as DNA: TGTGCCAGCAGCTTAGATCAGGGACACGGAAACACCATATATTTT. V is TRBV11-2 and J is TRBJ1-3; a weak D match, TRBD1 (6 bases). The CDR3 runs 15 residues. The germline gives CDR1 SGHAT, CDR2 FQNNGV. V lost 0 bases to trimming and J lost 4 bases, with 10 bases between them.

This chain joins TRBV28 and TRBJ2-7, with 7 bases identical to TRBD1. CDR3 length equals 16 residues. Germline-derived CDR1 and CDR2 are MDHEN and SYDVKM. Trimming at V came to 1 base and at J to 0 bases, leaving 6 bases not matched to a gene. CDR3 in amino acids: CASSLSTGQSSYEQYF. The CDR3 DNA reads TGTGCCAGCAGTTTATCGACAGGGCAAAGCTCCTACGAGCAGTACTTC.

CDR3 sequence (DNA): TGCGCCAGCAGCCAAACCTCCCAGGGGGCCTTCTATGGCTACACCTTC. As protein: CASSQTSQGAFYGYTF. J is TRBJ1-2 and V is TRBV4-1; 8 positions match TRBD1. V gave up 2 bases and J gave up 4 bases; unmatched junction bases: 9. CDR1 and CDR2 (germline): MGHRA, YSYEKL. This CDR3 is 16 amino acids long.

This clone was seen only once. V usage is TRBV28 and J usage is TRBJ1-4; 10 nucleotides align to TRBD1. Trimming cost V 5 bases and J 4 bases; bases outside gene matches: 4. CDR1 MDHEN and CDR2 SYDVKM come from the germline V gene. There are 15 residues in the CDR3. The CDR3 here is CASSGGDRGNEKLFF. CDR3 sequence (DNA): TGTGCCAGCAGTGGCGGGGACAGGGGTAATGAAAAACTGTTTTTT.

The chain couples TRBV6-5 to TRBJ2-7; possible D gene TRBD1, 5 bases. Trimming pared 7 bases from V and 4 bases from J, leaving 11 bases between. The CDR3 length is 12 residues. Germline CDR1 reads MNHEY; CDR2 reads SVGAGI. The CDR3 reads CASISTEYEQYF. CDR3 nucleotide sequence: TGTGCCAGCATTTCGACAGAGTACGAGCAGTACTTC.

As regards this clone: The same CDR3 is also encoded by other DNA sequences in this sample. This chain uses TRBV5-1 with TRBJ2-5; D not resolved. Looked up from germline, CDR1 is SGHRS and CDR2 is YFSETQ. The CDR3 consists of 12 residues. Trimming pared 4 bases from V and 1 base from J, leaving 5 bases between. CDR3 protein: CASSPSQETQYF. The CDR3 DNA reads TGCGCCAGCAGCCCCTCCCAAGAGACCCAGTACTTC.

This clone has a single count. With a much larger clone just one base away, this may be a read error. The sample has other DNA sequences that encode this CDR3 too. The chain recombines TRBV30 with TRBJ2-7, with D unclear. Per the germline V gene, CDR1 is GTSNPN and CDR2 is SVGIG (reference sequence). The V end was cut by 3 bases, the J end by 4 bases, with 16 bases between. The CDR3 is made up of 14 amino acids. The CDR3 coding sequence is TGTGCCTGGAGCGTACCAGGCGGACCTTACGAGCAGTACTTC. The encoded protein is CAWSVPGGPYEQYF.

The chain recombines TRBV10-2 with TRBJ1-4; 9 positions agree with TRBD1. The junction had 7 bases not matched to a gene; V was cut back by 7 bases and J by 4 bases. This CDR3 contains 15 residues. Germline-derived CDR1 and CDR2 are WSHSY and SAAADI. CDR3 nucleotide sequence: TGCGCCAGCATGGATCCGGGACAGGGTAATGAAAAACTGTTTTTT. Translated: CASMDPGQGNEKLFF.

The genes are TRBV7-8 and TRBJ2-5; possible D gene TRBD1, 6 bases. The CDR3 runs 14 residues. Germline V gives CDR1 SGHVS, CDR2 FQNEAQ. V lost 1 base, J lost 2 bases, and 8 bases lay in between. The CDR3 is CASSLVDRQETQYF. The CDR3 bases are TGTGCCAGCAGCTTAGTGGACAGACAAGAGACCCAGTACTTC.

This clone has a single count. A read error may produce the germline difference seen at one junction end. The rearrangement links TRBV7-7 to TRBJ2-2, with D possibly matching TRBD1 (5 bases). The CDR3 loop spans 16 amino acids. In germline, CDR1 is SSHAT, CDR2 FNYEAQ (reference sequence). CDR3 bases: TGTGCTAGCAGCTCCGCCAAGACAGCGAACACCGGGGAGCTGTTTTTT. Its translation is CASSSAKTANTGELFF.

The gene calls are TRBV5-1 and TRBJ2-5; no definite D call. CDR1 is SGHRS and CDR2 is YFSETQ in the germline V gene. This CDR3 is 15 amino acids long. Trimming took 0 bases from V and 5 from J, leaving 14 bases between them. DNA for the CDR3: TGCGCCAGCAGCTTGGGTGGCAGTAGTGGGGAGACCCAGTACTTC. Protein sequence: CASSLGGSSGETQYF.

The V and J genes are TRBV5-4 and TRBJ2-3; D is undetermined. The CDR3 length is 14 residues. Germline V gene lookup returns CDR1 SGHNT and CDR2 YYREEE (reference sequence). V lost 1 base, J lost 3 bases, and 9 bases lay in between. The CDR3 DNA reads as TGTGCCAGCAGCTTGAGGACCCTAACAGATACGCAGTATTTT. It codes for CASSLRTLTDTQYF.

The CDR3 DNA follows: TGTGCCTGCCAGACAGGGAACAATCAGCCCCAGCATTTT. Its translation is CACQTGNNQPQHF. The chain is built from TRBV30 and TRBJ1-5, with 7 bases matching TRBD1. Trimming cost V 6 bases and J 3 bases; bases outside gene matches: 5. CDR1 and CDR2 from the germline V gene are GTSNPN and SVGIG (reference sequence). The CDR3 totals 13 residues.

The chain employs TRBV30 and TRBJ2-1; TRBD2 matches 8 bases. V lost 6 bases and J lost 6; bases outside the gene matches: 13. Germline CDR1 and CDR2: GTSNPN and SVGIG (reference sequence). This CDR3 has 15 amino acids. For the CDR3, the DNA is TGTGCCTGCCATACTAAGCGGGGGAGTTCCAATGAGCAGTTCTTC. This sequence encodes CACHTKRGSSNEQFF.